This TCR beta chain was captured by sequencing in a study of response to subunit inactivated influenza vaccine. Germline V gene data show CDR1 as SGHRS and CDR2 as YFSETQ. CDR3 length equals 15 residues. V was pared by 4 bases and J by 9 bases, with 8 bases of the junction left unmatched. This clonotype showed up just a few times. TCRdb reanalysed the RT-PCR reads using MiXCR and keeps one entry per CDR3 protein. The repertoire includes 150,000 to 200,000 distinct CDR3 sequences, roughly 12% of them detected once, and less than 30% sits in the top ten. The sample was also linked to a second study, of T cells expressing NK-cell markers. From that paper: With UMIs, 5'RACE template switching was used to make TCR beta cDNA.

The chain recombines TRBV5-1 with TRBJ2-1, with 12 bases lining up with TRBD1. Source: CD8+ T cells sorted from PBMCs, taken less than 13 days after vaccination. The receptor comes from a man in his fifties or sixties who received an inactivated influenza vaccine. CDR3 sequence (DNA): TGCGCCAGCAGCGCGGGACAGGGGGCGCGGGGTGAGCAGTTCTTC. Translating it yields CASSAGQGARGEQFF.